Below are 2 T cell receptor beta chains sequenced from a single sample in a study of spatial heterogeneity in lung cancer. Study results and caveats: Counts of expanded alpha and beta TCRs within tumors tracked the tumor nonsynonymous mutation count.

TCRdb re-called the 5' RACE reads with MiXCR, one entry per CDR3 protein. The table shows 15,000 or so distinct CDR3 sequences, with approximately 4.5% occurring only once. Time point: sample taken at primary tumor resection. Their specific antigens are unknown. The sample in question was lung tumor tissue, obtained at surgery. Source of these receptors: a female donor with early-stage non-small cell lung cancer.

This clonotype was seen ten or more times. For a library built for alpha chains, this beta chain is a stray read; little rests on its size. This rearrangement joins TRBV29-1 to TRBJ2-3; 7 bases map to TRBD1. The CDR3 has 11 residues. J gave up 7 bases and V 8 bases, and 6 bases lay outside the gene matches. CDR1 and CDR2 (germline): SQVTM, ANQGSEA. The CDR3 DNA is TGCAGCTCCAGGGGGTCGAATACGCAGTATTTT. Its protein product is CSSRGSNTQYF.

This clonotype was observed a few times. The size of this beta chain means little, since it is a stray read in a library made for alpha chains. CDR3: CATSKSSGGPTRDTQYF. CDR3 DNA sequence: TGTGCCACCAGCAAGTCTAGCGGGGGTCCGACTAGGGATACGCAGTATTTT. J is TRBJ2-3 and V is TRBV15; the match to TRBD2 covers 10 bases. Germline CDR1 LNHNV, CDR2 YYDKDF (reference sequence). The ends lost 4 bases at V and 6 bases at J; junction bases unmatched: 13. The CDR3 is 17 amino acids.